This T cell receptor (beta chain) emerged from a study of T-cell memory formation after mild COVID-19. Study context: TCR clusters were mostly confined to one donor each.

On this clonotype: Its antigen is undetermined.

V lost 3 bases and J lost 7, with 9 bases in between. The CDR3 spans 13 residues. The study's findings and limits: That cross-reactive memory joined was suggested by some responding clones appearing in pre-infection memory. Balance between CD4 and CD8 was seen in clones contracting day 15 to 85, and a CD4+ lean was seen in later expanders.

Amplification by 5'RACE using constant-segment primers produced TCR alpha and TCR beta cDNA libraries that carried sample barcodes and UMIs. TCRdb itself ran the 5' RACE reads through MiXCR, one entry per CDR3 protein. The table shows 450,000 to 650,000 distinct CDR3 sequences, with about a sixth occurring only once. This rearrangement joins TRBV12-3 or TRBV12-4 to TRBJ2-2; D unclear. Sequenced sample: PBMCs or a T cell subset sorted from them (not recorded which). This TCR derives from an adult woman who had mild COVID-19 (a few samples of this study predate the infection). Cell type and time point are not known. In DNA form, the CDR3 reads TGTGCCAGCAGTTTCACTAACGGCGGGGAGCTGTTTTTT. Protein: CASSFTNGGELFF.